A selection of T cell receptor beta chains follows, all from one sample in a study of glioma-infiltrating T cells after dendritic cell vaccination. The data were produced by immunoSEQ multiplex PCR, yet TCRdb's version contains in-frame clones alone and is incomplete. The sample yields about 76,000 clones, around 87% seen once. This specimen was blood, taken after dendritic cell vaccination. The receptors shown here come from a human donor with glioblastoma. The CDR3 runs from the conserved cysteine through the conserved F or W. Each record gives: J gene, V gene, CDR3 protein.

j_gene: TRBJ1-1; v_gene: TRBV27; CDR3aa: CASSSQGARVNTEAFF
j_gene: TRBJ1-5; v_gene: TRBV2; CDR3aa: CASRVTGARNQPQHF
j_gene: TRBJ2-7; v_gene: TRBV6-5; CDR3aa: CASSYRGGAYEQYF
j_gene: TRBJ2-7; v_gene: TRBV6-5; CDR3aa: CASSPTGQGYDEQYF
j_gene: TRBJ2-7; v_gene: TRBV21-1; CDR3aa: CAGGLGECEQYF
j_gene: TRBJ2-2; v_gene: TRBV27; CDR3aa: CASSPLPGGLISTGELFF
j_gene: TRBJ1-1; v_gene: TRBV13; CDR3aa: CASSSPRERDTEAFF
j_gene: TRBJ2-1; v_gene: TRBV7-8; CDR3aa: CASSLLQGREQFF
j_gene: TRBJ2-6; v_gene: TRBV6-5; CDR3aa: CASSRGLFGANVLTF
j_gene: TRBJ2-7; v_gene: TRBV5-1; CDR3aa: CASSLGRYEQYF
j_gene: TRBJ2-3; v_gene: TRBV27; CDR3aa: CASRFSASTDTQYF
j_gene: TRBJ2-3; v_gene: TRBV10-1; CDR3aa: CASSPGQQSKQYF
j_gene: TRBJ2-3; v_gene: TRBV7-3; CDR3aa: CASSLSFLRGDTQYF
j_gene: TRBJ2-7; v_gene: TRBV15; CDR3aa: CATSSLGDRGYEQYF
j_gene: TRBJ2-7; v_gene: TRBV10-3; CDR3aa: CAISVGQGPYEQYF
j_gene: TRBJ2-7; v_gene: TRBV7-9; CDR3aa: CASSWGQGQYEQYF
j_gene: TRBJ1-1; v_gene: TRBV2; CDR3aa: CASRPQIGTEAFF
j_gene: TRBJ2-1; v_gene: TRBV5-1; CDR3aa: CASSLGPDRGYYEQFF
j_gene: TRBJ2-2; v_gene: TRBV2; CDR3aa: CASTQGLAGGSGELFF
j_gene: TRBJ2-3; v_gene: TRBV5-4; CDR3aa: CASSYYSGGFTDTQYF
j_gene: TRBJ2-7; v_gene: TRBV6-5; CDR3aa: CASKLAGTYEQYF
j_gene: TRBJ1-2; v_gene: TRBV28; CDR3aa: CASSSGGGEGYTF
j_gene: TRBJ2-5; v_gene: TRBV19; CDR3aa: CASSIARGPSRETQYF
j_gene: TRBJ1-2; v_gene: TRBV19; CDR3aa: CASRTIGQGAGGYTF
j_gene: TRBJ1-2; v_gene: TRBV28; CDR3aa: CASSVGGTGPNYGYTF
j_gene: TRBJ2-3; v_gene: TRBV11-1; CDR3aa: CASSSRQVNTDTQYF
j_gene: TRBJ2-3; v_gene: TRBV29-1; CDR3aa: CSAQGTASGRADADTQYF
j_gene: TRBJ1-1; v_gene: TRBV6-1; CDR3aa: CASSGDRVGAFF
j_gene: TRBJ1-6; v_gene: TRBV7-8; CDR3aa: CASSFPGNSPLHF
j_gene: TRBJ1-5; v_gene: TRBV7-9; CDR3aa: CASSHRIREDRYSNQPQHF
j_gene: TRBJ2-1; v_gene: TRBV5-1; CDR3aa: CASSPGGDEQFF
j_gene: TRBJ2-7; v_gene: TRBV4-3; CDR3aa: CASSHPRGEQYF
j_gene: TRBJ1-2; v_gene: TRBV30; CDR3aa: CAWRPGRSGGYTF
j_gene: TRBJ2-3; v_gene: TRBV4-2; CDR3aa: CASSQDRRGRGTDTQYF
j_gene: TRBJ1-4; v_gene: TRBV5-1; CDR3aa: CASRRSGGADEKLFF
j_gene: TRBJ1-3; v_gene: TRBV2; CDR3aa: CASRPQGPGNTIYF
j_gene: TRBJ2-7; v_gene: TRBV7-9; CDR3aa: CASSPSGGQGEQYF
j_gene: TRBJ1-4; v_gene: TRBV19; CDR3aa: CASSIDRSSNEKLFF
j_gene: TRBJ2-5; v_gene: TRBV2; CDR3aa: CASSDLLAEETQYF